The clone carrying this TCR beta chain has more than one count but fewer than ten. Looked up from germline, CDR1 is SGDLS and CDR2 is YYNGEE. Trimming stripped 0 bases from V and 9 bases from J, with 13 bases between. This CDR3 is built from 14 residues. This sample is part of a study of T cells after yellow fever vaccination. Overall study: SMART-Seq v4 Ultra Low Input served to prepare low-cell-number fractions.

Production of TCR cDNA was by 5'RACE template switching, which also added a universal primer site and UMIs. Each CDR3 protein gets one entry after TCRdb re-called the 5' RACE reads with MiXCR. The repertoire consists of about 580,000 distinct CDR3 sequences, with roughly 17% occurring once and the leading ten covering approximately 15%. The rearrangement uses TRBV9 and TRBJ2-1, with a weak D call TRBD2 (7 bases). The receptor comes from a man between 18 and 35 years old who received the YFV17D yellow fever vaccine. Sample: PBMCs, taken less than 6 days after the first yellow fever vaccination. CDR3 coding DNA: TGTGCCAGCAGCGTAGTCGGGGGGCTAGGTGAGCAGTTCTTC. Residues: CASSVVGGLGEQFF. Looking up the rest from reference TRBV9 and TRBJ2-1 gives the full variable domain: DSGVTQTPKHLITATGQRVTLRCSPRSGDLSVYWYQQSLDQGLQFLIQYYNGEERAKGNILERFSAQQFPDLHSELNLSSLELGDSALYFCASSVVGGLGEQFFGPGTRLTVL.